This TCR beta chain was recorded in a study of T cells after yellow fever vaccination (dated by TCRdb to between 2018 and 2020). As for the study more broadly: The SMART-Seq v4 Ultra Low Input RNA kit was used to prepare libraries from fractions with low cell numbers. Bulk TCR alpha and beta repertoires were sequenced longitudinally to track T-cell clones before and after primary and booster YFV17D yellow fever vaccination. Two healthy male donors made up the cohort, one aged 18 to 30 years and the other aged 30 to 40 years. Bulk PBMC replicates and cell subsets were isolated from blood drawn at multiple timepoints before and after both primary and secondary immunization. General study outcomes and caveats: The secondary T-cell response was found to be weaker but faster than the primary response, with a peak reached on day 5 rather than on day 15. Most clones expanded after primary vaccination were re-detected after the booster (96% of CD4 and 88% of CD8), suggesting broad memory maintenance. Because the study included only two donors, the extent to which the findings can be generalized is limited. Computational filtering was needed because FACS-sorted repertoires could contain abundant contaminating clonotypes from the bulk population. A small share of clonotypes was detected in both CD4 and CD8 compartments, with the overlap likely arising from convergent recombination.

TCR cDNA was synthesized by 5'RACE template switching, which introduced a universal primer site and unique molecular identifiers. cDNA synthesis was primed from both the TCR alpha and TCR beta constant segments. Two PCR steps were used to amplify libraries, with sample barcodes and sequencing adapters being added in the second step. Libraries were sequenced on Illumina HiSeq 2500 (2x100 bp) or NovaSeq (2x150 bp). As for how the authors treated the data: MIGEC handled demultiplexing of reads and collapsing into UMI consensus sequences, while MiXCR performed V(D)J alignment. Vaccine-responding clonotypes were defined with edgeR using replicate PBMC samples, requiring FDR below 0.01 and a log2 fold change above 5 up to day 15. Each bulk clonotype was labeled CD4 or CD8 based on which sequenced repertoire, CD4 or CD8, contained the clonotype at higher abundance. TCRdb trimmed public reads at Q25 via fastp, called clones via MiXCR and kept in-frame beta chains. Each entry merges the rows of one CDR3 protein and shows their most common DNA and genes. These V and J calls rely on TCRdb rather than the paper's analysis. In this sample the table shows approximately 260,000 distinct CDR3 sequences, under 15% of which occur a single time. The ten largest clones capture about 0.51% of the sample.

The sample's treatment or condition label is to be understood as: live attenuated yellow fever vaccine strain. A standard Ficoll-Paque protocol was used to isolate PBMCs from peripheral blood. CD4 and CD8 T-cell fractions were isolated with Dynabeads CD4 and CD8 positive selection kits. TriZol was used to extract RNA from bulk PBMCs, CD4 and CD8 fractions, and dextramer-positive and dextramer-negative fractions. Sequences SGHTA (CDR1) and FQGNSA (CDR2) are obtained from the germline V gene. There are 16 amino acids in the CDR3, from cysteine to phenylalanine inclusive. The sequence is cut down to CDR3 DNA, 48 bases in frame from base 1. Trimming leaves V shorter by 4 bases and J shorter by 9 bases, with the junction holding 10 bases beyond the gene matches. As concerns this clonotype: What antigen it recognizes has not been identified. Base-call qualities are not available, and no considerably larger clone is one nucleotide away.

The receptor was derived from a man aged 25 to 45 who received the YFV17D yellow fever vaccine. The source was CD4+ T cells sorted from PBMCs, collected 45 days after the yellow fever booster vaccination. This chain joins TRBV7-2 to TRBJ1-3, with 12 bases in between that match TRBD1. The CDR3 protein sequence reads: CASSSPSGQGAATIYF. DNA sequence: TGTGCCAGCAGCTCCCCCTCGGGACAGGGGGCGGCCACCATATATTTT.